These T cell receptor beta chains were read from a single sample in a study of blood T cell repertoires in COVID-19. Repertoires were generated with immunoSEQ multiplex PCR, while TCRdb's copy carries only in-frame clones and drops some. The sample holds 75,000 to 95,000 clones, around 81% seen once. The sequenced sample was peripheral blood. The receptors originated from a man between 50 and 59 years old with acute or convalescent COVID-19. The CDR3 runs from the conserved cysteine through the conserved F or W. A D gene is named only where the DNA matches it firmly. Some rows have no size entry. The others give once, few or many, or a class for an expanded clone.

>TRBJ2-7|TRBV7-9|NA|TRBD1
CASNNNAAGGEQYF
TGTGCCAGCAATAACAACGCCGCAGGGGGCGAGCAGTACTTC
>TRBJ2-5|TRBV7-2|NA|TRBD2
CASSSGLTQETQYF
TGTGCCAGCAGCTCGGGACTAACACAAGAGACCCAGTACTTC
>TRBJ2-2|TRBV6-4|few|NA
CASSALSGGELFF
TGTGCCAGCAGTGCGTTGAGCGGCGGGGAGCTGTTTTTT
>TRBJ2-7|TRBV5-6|NA|TRBD1
CASSGGDRGYEQYF
TGTGCCAGCAGCGGAGGGGACAGGGGGTACGAGCAGTACTTC
>TRBJ2-3|TRBV7-2|NA|NA
CAVQRGNTDTQYF
TGTGCCGTCCAACGGGGGAACACAGATACGCAGTATTTT
>TRBJ2-7|TRBV7-9|NA|TRBD2
CASRTRGDEQYF
TGTGCCAGCAGGACTCGGGGGGACGAGCAGTACTTC
>TRBJ2-5|TRBV19|NA|NA
CASSMEAPPKETQYF
TGTGCCAGTAGTATGGAGGCCCCCCCCAAAGAGACCCAGTACTTC
>TRBJ2-1|TRBV7-2|NA|NA
CASSFVADSYNEQFF
TGTGCCAGCAGCTTCGTAGCGGATTCCTACAATGAGCAGTTCTTC
>TRBJ2-5|TRBV18|NA|TRBD1
CASSPGTGRETQYF
TGTGCCAGCTCGCCCGGGACAGGGAGAGAGACCCAGTACTTC
>TRBJ1-6|TRBV5-1|NA|TRBD1
CASNDVTGGNSPLHF
TGCGCCAGCAACGACGTTACAGGGGGAAATTCACCCCTCCACTTT
>TRBJ2-5|TRBV3-1/TRBV3-2|once|NA
CASSQSETQYF
TGTGCCAGCAGCCAGTCGGAGACCCAGTACTTC
>TRBJ1-4|TRBV30|NA|TRBD1
CAWSLRGRDHLFF
TGTGCCTGGAGCCTGAGGGGGCGGGACCACCTGTTTTTT
>TRBJ1-5|TRBV27|few|NA
CASSFTGYGNQPQHF
TGTGCCAGCAGTTTCACAGGGTATGGCAATCAGCCCCAGCATTTT
>TRBJ1-4|TRBV5-1|NA|TRBD1
CASSRDRYLNEKLFF
TGCGCCAGCAGCCGGGACAGATACCTTAATGAAAAACTGTTTTTT
>TRBJ2-1|TRBV28|NA|TRBD1
CASSFGQGAGEQFF
TGTGCCAGCAGTTTCGGACAGGGGGCCGGTGAGCAGTTCTTC
>TRBJ1-6|TRBV7-3|NA|NA
CASSSQSNSPLHF
TGTGCCAGCAGCAGCCAATCAAATTCACCCCTCCACTTT
>TRBJ2-3|TRBV28|few|NA
CASSRVASGTDTQYF
TGTGCCAGCAGCCGAGTCGCTAGCGGCACAGATACGCAGTATTTT
>TRBJ2-1|TRBV18|NA|NA
CASSEGTARGNEQFF
TGTGCCAGCTCAGAAGGGACAGCCCGGGGGAATGAGCAGTTCTTC
>TRBJ1-5|TRBV9|NA|NA
CASSGTSESNQPQHF
TGTGCCAGCAGCGGGACATCCGAAAGCAATCAGCCCCAGCATTTT
>TRBJ2-5|TRBV21-1|NA|NA
CASSSDRLPFETQYF
TGTGCCAGCAGCTCAGACAGGCTACCGTTCGAGACCCAGTACTTC
>TRBJ2-1|TRBV18|NA|TRBD2
CASSTLAVPVYNEQFF
TGTGCCAGCTCAACTCTAGCGGTTCCTGTCTACAATGAGCAGTTCTTC
>TRBJ1-2|TRBV7-2|NA|NA
CASSLADHQGYGYTF
TGTGCCAGCAGCTTAGCAGACCACCAGGGCTATGGCTACACCTTC
>TRBJ2-1|TRBV5-1|NA|TRBD1
CASSRLGQGGNEQFF
TGCGCCAGCAGCCGACTCGGACAGGGCGGCAATGAGCAGTTCTTC
>TRBJ2-4|TRBV29-1|NA|TRBD2
CSVEGLAGITNIQYF
TGCAGCGTCGAGGGTCTAGCGGGTATTACAAACATTCAGTACTTC
>TRBJ2-1|TRBV27|once|TRBD2
CASRTVAGNSYNEQFF
TGTGCCAGCAGAACAGTAGCGGGGAACTCCTACAATGAGCAGTTCTTC
>TRBJ2-1|TRBV7-2|NA|TRBD2
CASSRTSGGVGEQFF
TGTGCCAGCAGCAGGACTAGCGGGGGGGTAGGGGAGCAGTTCTTC
>TRBJ2-3|TRBV2|NA|NA
CASNPRDTQYF
TGTGCCAGCAACCCGCGGGATACGCAGTATTTT
>TRBJ2-6|TRBV5-6|NA|NA
CASSLAETGANVLTF
TGTGCCAGCAGCTTGGCGGAGACTGGGGCCAACGTCCTGACTTTC
>TRBJ1-5|TRBV6-4|NA|NA
CARHSGQQINQPQHF
TGTGCCCGTCACTCAGGGCAGCAGATCAATCAGCCCCAGCATTTT
>TRBJ1-1|TRBV2|NA|NA
CASSAGLGAVTEAFF
TGTGCCAGCAGTGCGGGGTTGGGTGCTGTCACTGAAGCTTTCTTT
>TRBJ2-3|TRBV9|NA|TRBD2
CASSAPYSGGTDTQYF
TGTGCCAGCAGCGCACCGTATAGCGGGGGCACAGATACGCAGTATTTT
>TRBJ2-7|TRBV3-1/TRBV3-2|NA|TRBD1
CASSPLGQGSYEQYF
TGTGCCAGCAGCCCCCTAGGACAGGGTTCCTACGAGCAGTACTTC
>TRBJ1-3|TRBV19|once|NA
CATTISGRGSGNTIYF
TGTGCCACCACAATTAGTGGCCGAGGCTCTGGAAACACCATATATTTT
>TRBJ2-5|TRBV5-1|NA|NA
CASSLGSQETQYF
TGCGCCAGCAGCTTGGGGAGCCAAGAGACCCAGTACTTC
>TRBJ1-4|TRBV6-5|NA|NA
CASSIPVKTNEKLFF
TGTGCCAGCAGTATCCCGGTGAAGACTAATGAAAAACTGTTTTTT
>TRBJ1-6|TRBV7-9|NA|TRBD1
CASSLGTGGGWNSPLHF
TGTGCCAGCAGCCTCGGCACAGGGGGCGGATGGAATTCACCCCTCCACTTT
>TRBJ2-2|TRBV30|once|TRBD2
CAWSGTSGRDANTGELFF
TGTGCCTGGAGTGGGACTAGCGGGAGGGACGCGAACACCGGGGAGCTGTTTTTT